This T cell receptor (beta chain) derives from a study of blood T cells in healthy people across ages. Overall study findings and caveats: Greater diversity and more naive CD4+ cells were seen in long-lived donors than in aged donors. Unknown CMV status may confound age-related changes in expanded clones.

The V end was cut by 4 bases, the J end by 0 bases, with 6 bases between. From germline, CDR1 is GTSNPN and CDR2 SVGIG (reference sequence). CDR3 length: 12 amino acids. Combining a sample-barcoded 5' primer with a J-beta primer mix, a second PCR ran for about 7 to 12 cycles. MiXCR was run by TCRdb on the 5' RACE reads, yielding one entry per CDR3 protein. The sample shows roughly 640,000 distinct CDR3 sequences, 25% to 30% of them seen only once. This clonotype was detected a few times. What it binds is not known. This TCR derives from a woman of 80 years or more in good health. The chain uses TRBV30 and TRBJ1-1, with D hard to call. The sequencing input was blood. Written as DNA, the CDR3 is TGTGCCTGGAACAGCATGAACACTGAAGCTTTCTTT. Translated, it gives CAWNSMNTEAFF.